This record looks at one TCR beta chain sequence and its context. The data were obtained in a study of blood T cell repertoires in COVID-19. Study at large: Sites across the United States, Italy and Spain contributed samples from acute and convalescent COVID-19. T cells, B-cell-depleted T cells, or PBMCs supplied cDNA or gDNA.

Assay used: immunoSEQ multiplex PCR; TCRdb lists only in-frame clones, some missing. Among 65,000 to 75,000 clones listed, 91% were seen once. V dropped 3 bases and J dropped 9; count of bases not matched to a gene: 2. From germline, CDR1 is LNHDA and CDR2 SQIVND (reference sequence). This CDR3 has 12 residues. The V and J genes are TRBV19 and TRBJ2-1; 7 positions match TRBD2. The source is a human donor with active COVID-19. The donor label of this sample is uncertain. The material sequenced was peripheral blood. The CDR3 spells CASSMRGSEQFF. The DNA for the CDR3 is TGTGCCAGTAGTATGCGGGGGTCTGAGCAGTTCTTC.